What follows are 28 T cell receptor beta chains derived from one specimen sequenced in a study of T-cell reconstitution after alpha-beta-depleted transplantation in children. TCRbeta library preparation incorporated unique molecular identifiers. TCRdb itself ran the PCR reads through MiXCR, one entry per CDR3 protein. Seen here are tens of thousands of distinct CDR3 sequences, over 4.5% observed once, and the top ten hold over 30%. This specimen consisted of PBMCs, mostly from graft donor cells, obtained 60 days after TCRalphabeta/CD19-depleted stem cell transplant. These receptors were obtained from a female patient aged 2-9 years who had a stem cell transplant for aplastic anemia, so the T cells may come from the graft donor.

This clonotype appeared many times. This rearrangement joins TRBV7-3 to TRBJ2-2; D may be TRBD1 (7 bases). V lost 6 bases and J 4 bases, leaving 15 bases between the germline ends. Looked up from germline, CDR1 is SGHTA and CDR2 is FQGTGA. The CDR3 is 15 residues long. The CDR3 nucleotides read TGTGCCAGCAGTGCCGGGACAGCGGGCACCGGGGAGCTGTTTTTT. It is translated as CASSAGTAGTGELFF.

At least ten counts were recorded for this clonotype. This chain connects TRBV20-1 to TRBJ1-1; tentatively, D is TRBD1 (6 bases). V lost 7 bases to trimming and J lost 2 bases, with 17 bases between them. Germline V gene data show CDR1 as DFQATT and CDR2 as SNEGSKA (reference sequence). This CDR3 comprises 14 residues. The CDR3 spells CSVIADRINTEAFF. CDR3 sequence (DNA): TGCAGTGTCATAGCCGACAGGATAAACACTGAAGCTTTCTTT.

In this sample, this clonotype turned up many times. The chain links TRBV6-5 to TRBJ1-2, with D possibly matching TRBD1 (5 bases). The length of the CDR3 is 12 residues. Trimming pared 5 bases from V and 4 bases from J, leaving 8 bases between. Per germline, CDR1 MNHEY and CDR2 SVGAGI. In DNA, the CDR3 is TGTGCCAGCAGTACCGGGACCTATGGCTACACCTTC. This encodes CASSTGTYGYTF.

This clonotype turned up a few times. The chain joins TRBV28 to TRBJ2-3; no firm D call. Germline V gene lookup returns CDR1 MDHEN and CDR2 SYDVKM. Trimming left V 2 bases short and J 5 bases short, with 8 bases between. The CDR3 contains 13 residues. The CDR3 coding sequence is TGTGCCAGCAGTTTAGGGCGCGGAGATACGCAGTATTTT. This sequence encodes CASSLGRGDTQYF. The variable domain in full, completed from reference TRBV28 and TRBJ2-3, reads DVKVTQSSRYLVKRTGEKVFLECVQDMDHENMFWYRQDPGLGLRLIYFSYDVKMKEKGDIPEGYSVSREKKERFSLILESASTNQTSMYLCASSLGRGDTQYFGPGTRLTVL.

This clonotype was counted ten times or more. This chain links TRBV28 with TRBJ2-3; D not certain. V was clipped by 4 bases and J by 1 base, with 3 bases between them. In germline, CDR1 is MDHEN, CDR2 SYDVKM. The CDR3 length is 12 residues. The DNA for the CDR3 is TGTGCCAGCAGTTCGGGCACAGATACGCAGTATTTT. Translated: CASSSGTDTQYF.

This clonotype was counted between two and nine times. The genes are TRBV2 and TRBJ2-1; TRBD2 might be the D (5 bases). The CDR3 has 16 amino acids. Trimming pared 0 bases from V and 4 bases from J, leaving 13 bases between. Germline CDR1 SNHLY, CDR2 FYNNEI. This CDR3 reads CASSEARRAPYNEQFF. CDR3 in DNA: TGTGCCAGCAGTGAAGCGCGGCGGGCGCCGTACAATGAGCAGTTCTTC.

Ten or more counts support this clonotype. V usage is TRBV20-1 and J usage is TRBJ2-7; 13 nucleotides align to TRBD2. Germline V gene data show CDR1 as DFQATT and CDR2 as SNEGSKA (reference sequence). The CDR3 extends over 17 amino acids. Losses at the gene ends were 0 bases for V and 9 bases for J; bases not matched to a gene: 14. The CDR3 region has the DNA TGCAGTGCTAGAGATTCAGGGACTAGCGGGACGGACGGCGTGCAGTACTTC. This translates into CSARDSGTSGTDGVQYF.

This clonotype was seen repeatedly, ten times or more. V usage is TRBV12-3 or TRBV12-4 and J usage is TRBJ1-2; possibly TRBD1 for D (5 bases). V lost 2 bases and J lost 6, with 16 bases in between. CDR3 length: 15 residues. CDR3 amino acids: CASSLFGTGPDGYTF. CDR3 DNA sequence: TGTGCCAGCAGTTTATTCGGGACGGGGCCGGATGGCTACACCTTC.

CDR3 coding DNA: TGTGCCAGCAGACCCGGCCAGGTTACCGGATCCTACAATGAGCAGTTCTTC. It encodes CASRPGQVTGSYNEQFF. The chain employs TRBV14 and TRBJ2-1, with unresolved D. This CDR3 is built from 17 residues. Trimming shortened V by 6 bases and J by 1 base, and 19 bases separated the two germline ends. Per germline, CDR1 SGHDN and CDR2 FVKESK.

This clonotype was recorded many times. The rearrangement links TRBV20-1 to TRBJ2-1; D unresolved. CDR1 and CDR2 (germline): DFQATT, SNEGSKA (reference sequence). V was shortened by 6 bases and J by 14 bases, with 17 bases between the two germline ends. This CDR3 is 11 amino acids long. CDR3 nucleotides: TGCAGTGCCCCTAAGCCGGAATGGGAGTTCTTC. Translating it yields CSAPKPEWEFF.

This clonotype has at least ten counts. The rearrangement links TRBV20-1 to TRBJ2-1, with D hard to call. CDR1 is DFQATT and CDR2 is SNEGSKA in the germline V gene (reference sequence). The CDR3 contains 12 residues. V lost 0 bases and J lost 7, with 7 bases in between. The CDR3 sequence is CSARDWGNEQFF. For the CDR3, the DNA is TGCAGTGCTAGAGATTGGGGTAATGAGCAGTTCTTC.

The sample holds many counts of this clonotype. V usage is TRBV15 and J usage is TRBJ1-4, with 8 nucleotides matching TRBD1. With 3 bases clipped from V and 5 bases from J, the junction kept 5 bases outside the gene matches. The CDR3 sequence is 15 residues long. The germline V gene has CDR1 LNHNV and CDR2 YYDKDF (reference sequence). CDR3 amino acids: CATSSYRDRNEKLFF. CDR3 DNA: TGTGCCACCAGCAGTTACCGGGACAGGAATGAAAAACTGTTTTTT.

This clonotype was seen just once. This may be a read error: a much more frequent sequence differs by one nucleotide. The chain recombines TRBV5-1 with TRBJ2-3; D uncertain. Germline V gene sequence: CDR1 SGHRS, CDR2 YFSETQ. The CDR3 is 14 residues long. CDR3 loop: CACRRNGGTDTQYF. CDR3 coding DNA: TGCGCCTGCAGGAGAAACGGTGGCACAGATACGCAGTATTTT.

There are many counts of this clonotype. The chain is built from TRBV29-1 and TRBJ2-7; TRBD2 is a possible D gene (6 bases). V gave up 0 bases and J gave up 4 bases, with 13 bases separating them. Germline CDR1 and CDR2: SQVTM and ANQGSEA. The CDR3 loop spans 14 amino acids. This chain's CDR3 is CSVEEGGEEYEQYF. CDR3 nucleotides: TGCAGCGTTGAAGAGGGCGGGGAGGAGTACGAGCAGTACTTC.

This clonotype was seen many times. This rearrangement joins TRBV7-9 to TRBJ2-1; 10 nucleotides match TRBD1. The CDR3 is made up of 15 amino acids. V trimming: 4 bases; J trimming: 1 base; junction bases outside the gene matches: 1. Germline CDR1 is SEHNR and CDR2 is FQNEAQ (reference sequence). CDR3 sequence: CASSSGQGSYNEQFF. In nucleotides, the CDR3 is TGTGCCAGCAGCTCGGGACAGGGGTCCTACAATGAGCAGTTCTTC.

Note on this clonotype: A clone one base away is much larger, so this may be a read error. J is TRBJ2-1 and V is TRBV6-2 or TRBV6-3; tentative D call: TRBD2 (6 bases). Germline V gene sequence: CDR1 MNHEY, CDR2 SVGEGT. The CDR3 contains 14 residues. Here the CDR3 reads CANSGDSQSDEQFF. CDR3 DNA sequence: TGTGCCAACAGTGGGGACTCCCAAAGTGATGAGCAGTTCTTC.

Remarks on this clonotype: A much larger clone differs by one base, so this may be a read error. This rearrangement joins TRBV28 to TRBJ2-1; TRBD2 matches 10 bases. The length of the CDR3 is 17 residues. From germline, CDR1 is MDHEN and CDR2 SYDVKM. The CDR3 coding sequence is TGTGCCAGCAGTTTAATTGTTAGCGGGAGGACCGTCAATGACCAGTTCTTC. Translation: CASSLIVSGRTVNDQFF.

This clonotype was counted many times. V and J are TRBV30 and TRBJ1-2; no clear D. Germline loops: CDR1 GTSNPN, CDR2 SVGIG (reference sequence). Trimming removed 3 bases from V and 4 bases from J, with 18 bases in between. The CDR3 covers 15 residues. The CDR3 sequence: CAWRWSPGSSYGYTF. The CDR3 DNA sequence: TGTGCCTGGAGATGGAGTCCTGGGTCGTCCTATGGCTACACCTTC.

The table lists this clonotype with many counts. V gene TRBV7-9 combines with J gene TRBJ1-1; no clear D. Trimming removed 5 bases at V and 6 bases at J, with 10 bases between. The germline V gene encodes CDR1 SEHNR and CDR2 FQNEAQ (reference sequence). The CDR3 covers 12 residues. The DNA of the CDR3 is TGTGCCAGCAGCCTTTGGGGTGCTGAAGCTTTCTTT. Protein sequence: CASSLWGAEAFF.

This clonotype was detected many times. DNA for the CDR3: TGTGCCAGCAGCCAAAGGGGGACAGAATATGGCTACACCTTC. It yields the protein CASSQRGTEYGYTF. The J gene is TRBJ1-2, the V gene TRBV7-9; 7 bases map to TRBD1. The trim removed 5 bases at V and 5 bases at J, leaving 8 bases unmatched. The CDR3 has 14 residues. Germline values: CDR1 SEHNR, CDR2 FQNEAQ (reference sequence).

This clonotype was seen repeatedly, ten times or more. The chain links TRBV11-2 to TRBJ2-3, with TRBD2 as a possible D gene (6 bases). This CDR3 region has 15 residues. CDR1 and CDR2 from the germline V gene are SGHAT and FQNNGV. V was shortened by 1 base and J by 4 bases, with 12 bases between the two germline ends. The CDR3 bases are TGTGCCAGCAGCTTAGTCCGGGAGCGATCAGATACGCAGTATTTT. Translating it yields CASSLVRERSDTQYF.

This clonotype came up many times. The chain couples TRBV7-9 to TRBJ2-3, with 7 bases aligning to TRBD1. CDR3 size: 15 residues. The V gene end was trimmed by 4 bases and the J gene end by 2 bases; junction bases not matched to a gene: 6. In germline, CDR1 is SEHNR, CDR2 FQNEAQ (reference sequence). This CDR3 is CASSSKGQLTDTQYF. As DNA, the CDR3 is TGTGCCAGCAGCTCGAAGGGACAGCTCACAGATACGCAGTATTTT.

This clonotype was seen a handful of times. The V gene is TRBV7-9, the J gene TRBJ2-7; no clear D gene. The CDR3 is 13 residues long. The germline gives CDR1 SEHNR, CDR2 FQNEAQ (reference sequence). CDR3 residues: CASILSRYYEQYV. The CDR3 DNA is TGTGCCAGCATCTTAAGCCGTTACTACGAGCAGTACGTC.

This clonotype was picked up many times. The chain carries TRBV2 and TRBJ2-5; TRBD1 is a possible D gene (5 bases). This CDR3 region has 11 residues. Trimming removed 7 bases from V and 7 bases from J, with 10 bases in between. Per germline, CDR1 SNHLY and CDR2 FYNNEI. CDR3 nucleotide sequence: TGTGCCAGCATCATGCAGGGGACCCAGTACTTC. Translated, it gives CASIMQGTQYF.

This clonotype was counted at least ten times. The CDR3 sequence is CASSSSGRGFNEQFF. For the CDR3, the DNA is TGTGCCAGCAGCTCTAGCGGGAGGGGGTTCAATGAGCAGTTCTTC. The chain employs TRBV6-1 and TRBJ2-1, with TRBD2 matching 12 bases. V shed 6 bases, J shed 6 bases, and the junction held 6 bases outside the gene matches. Germline V lookup: CDR1 MNHNS, CDR2 SASEGT. The length of the CDR3 is 15 residues.

A word on this clonotype: At one end, the junction sequence differs from germline, possibly due to a read error. The V gene is TRBV7-2, the J gene TRBJ2-7; tentatively, D is TRBD2 (5 bases). Looked up from germline, CDR1 is SGHTA and CDR2 is FQGNSA. The CDR3 is 18 residues long. CDR3 sequence reads: CARSFRAQILEGGSEQYF. The DNA of the CDR3 is TGTGCCAGGAGCTTTAGGGCTCAGATACTAGAAGGCGGGTCCGAGCAGTACTTC.

The chain combines TRBV7-9 with TRBJ1-5; tentatively, D is TRBD1 (5 bases). V lost 4 bases and J 2 bases, leaving 9 bases between the germline ends. Per germline, CDR1 SEHNR and CDR2 FQNEAQ (reference sequence). This CDR3 contains 14 residues. CDR3 in DNA: TGTGCCAGCAGCTCGGGACCCCGCAATCAGCCCCAGCATTTT. It translates to CASSSGPRNQPQHF. The full variable domain, in which reference TRBV7-9 and TRBJ1-5 provide the parts outside the CDR3, is DTGVSQNPRHKITKRGQNVTFRCDPISEHNRLYWYRQTLGQGPEFLTYFQNEAQLEKSRLLSDRFSAERPKGSFSTLEIQRTEQGDSAMYLCASSSGPRNQPQHFGDGTRLSIL.

In this sample, this clonotype turned up many times. V usage is TRBV6-1 and J usage is TRBJ1-2; D is perhaps TRBD1 (6 bases). The germline V gene has CDR1 MNHNS and CDR2 SASEGT. CDR3 size: 13 residues. The V end lost 0 bases, the J end lost 7 bases, and 9 bases lay between the germline ends. The CDR3 DNA follows: TGTGCCAGCAGTGAAGCGCAGGGGCTTGGCTACACCTTC. It yields the protein CASSEAQGLGYTF.